This T cell receptor (beta chain) was observed in a study of CD8+CD57+ T cells in acquired aplastic anemia. V shed 0 bases and J shed 9 bases, with 9 bases lying between them. Germline V gene lookup returns CDR1 DFQATT and CDR2 SNEGSKA (reference sequence). The CDR3 covers 11 residues. Genomic DNA, serving as template, underwent TCR beta VDJ and CDR3 profiling. TCRdb called the reads again in MiXCR, with one record for every CDR3 protein. In the table there are fewer than 250,000 distinct CDR3 sequences, over 40% of which are singletons. The authors sequenced patients whose flow cytometry had shown CD8+CD57+ cell expansion. Each patient carried a diagnosis of severe acquired aplastic anemia. With regard to this clonotype: No antigen is known for it.

General study results and limits: Patients and controls shared some 30 CD8+ CDR3 sequences, highly expressed in patients.

Sample: sorted CD4+, CD8+, or CD8+CD57+ T cells (not recorded which) from PBMCs. The sequence derives from a human donor with aplastic anemia. The chain is built from TRBV20-1 and TRBJ2-7; D may be TRBD1 (5 bases). The CDR3 coding sequence is TGCAGTGCTAGAGACAGGGTGGGGCAGTACTTC. This gives the protein CSARDRVGQYF.